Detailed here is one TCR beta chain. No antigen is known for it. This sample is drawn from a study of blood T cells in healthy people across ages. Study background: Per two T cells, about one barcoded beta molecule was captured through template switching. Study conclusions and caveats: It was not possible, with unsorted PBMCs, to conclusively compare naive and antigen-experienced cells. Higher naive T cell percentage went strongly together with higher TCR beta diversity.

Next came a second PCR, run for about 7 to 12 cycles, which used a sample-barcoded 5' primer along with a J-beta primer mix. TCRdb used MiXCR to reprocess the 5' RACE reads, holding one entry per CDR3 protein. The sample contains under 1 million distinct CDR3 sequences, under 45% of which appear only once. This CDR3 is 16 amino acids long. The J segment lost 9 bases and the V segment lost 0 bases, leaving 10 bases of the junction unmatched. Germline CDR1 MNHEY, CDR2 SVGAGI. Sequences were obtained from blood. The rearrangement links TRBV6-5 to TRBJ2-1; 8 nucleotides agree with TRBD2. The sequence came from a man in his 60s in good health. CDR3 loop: CASSYSTNGGAFEQFF. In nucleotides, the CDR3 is TGTGCCAGCAGTTACTCTACTAACGGGGGGGCCTTTGAGCAGTTCTTC.